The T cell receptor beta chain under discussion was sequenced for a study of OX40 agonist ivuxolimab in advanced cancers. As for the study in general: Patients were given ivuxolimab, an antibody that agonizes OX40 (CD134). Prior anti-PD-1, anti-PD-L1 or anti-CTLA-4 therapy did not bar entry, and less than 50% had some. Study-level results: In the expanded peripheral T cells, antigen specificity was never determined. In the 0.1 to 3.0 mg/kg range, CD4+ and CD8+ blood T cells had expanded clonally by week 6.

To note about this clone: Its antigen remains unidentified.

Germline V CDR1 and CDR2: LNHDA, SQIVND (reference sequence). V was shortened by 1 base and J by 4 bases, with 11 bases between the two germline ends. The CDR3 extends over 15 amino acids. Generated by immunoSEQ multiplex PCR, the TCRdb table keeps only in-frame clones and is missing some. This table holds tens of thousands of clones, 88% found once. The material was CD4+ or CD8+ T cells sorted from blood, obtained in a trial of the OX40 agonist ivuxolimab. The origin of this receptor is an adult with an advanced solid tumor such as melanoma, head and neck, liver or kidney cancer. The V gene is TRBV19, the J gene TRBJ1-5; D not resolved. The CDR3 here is CASSIVRLGNQPQHF. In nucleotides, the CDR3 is TGTGCCAGTAGTATAGTTAGGCTTGGTAATCAGCCCCAGCATTTT. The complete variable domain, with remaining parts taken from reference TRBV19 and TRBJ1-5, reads DGGITQSPKYLFRKEGQNVTLSCEQNLNHDAMYWYRQDPGQGLRLIYYSQIVNDFQKGDIAEGYSVSREKKESFPLTVTSAQKNPTAFYLCASSIVRLGNQPQHFGDGTRLSIL.